Listed here are 29 T cell receptor beta chains from one sample, sequenced in a study of T cells after yellow fever vaccination. TCRdb ran MiXCR on the 5' RACE reads and lists one entry per CDR3 protein. The table shows roughly 310,000 distinct CDR3 sequences, with over 8% occurring only once. Sequencing was performed on PBMCs, taken on the day of the first yellow fever vaccination. The receptors were sampled from a man between 18 and 35 years old who received the YFV17D yellow fever vaccine.

The chain couples TRBV12-3 or TRBV12-4 to TRBJ2-7; TRBD1 agrees at 8 bases. The CDR3 extends over 15 amino acids. V trimming: 6 bases; J trimming: 3 bases; junction bases outside the gene matches: 10. This CDR3 is CASREDRGSFYEQYF. As DNA, the CDR3 is TGTGCCAGCAGAGAAGACAGGGGCAGTTTCTACGAGCAGTACTTC.

This clonotype was observed at least ten times. J is TRBJ2-7 and V is TRBV4-1, with D maybe TRBD2 (5 bases). This CDR3 spans 14 amino acids. The germline V and J ends were trimmed by 1 base and 6 bases, with 13 bases remaining between them. CDR1 MGHRA and CDR2 YSYEKL come from the germline V gene. CDR3 nucleotides: TGCGCCAGCAGCCAAGTAACGGGATTGAGCGAGCAGTACTTC. Its protein product is CASSQVTGLSEQYF.

There are many counts of this clonotype. The rearrangement links TRBV7-8 to TRBJ1-2; D is possibly TRBD1 (5 bases). Looked up from germline, CDR1 is SGHVS and CDR2 is FQNEAQ. The CDR3 is made up of 15 amino acids. V lost 5 bases and J 8 bases, leaving 21 bases between the germline ends. The CDR3 protein is CASSPTVFRLRGYTF. The CDR3 DNA reads TGTGCCAGCAGCCCGACAGTTTTCAGGTTACGCGGCTACACCTTC.

Only a few counts were recorded for this clonotype. V is TRBV12-5 and J is TRBJ1-2, with a weak D call TRBD1 (5 bases). The length of the CDR3 is 16 residues. V was shortened by 0 bases and J by 3 bases, with 14 bases between the two germline ends. Germline CDR1 and CDR2: LGHNT and FRNRAP. The chain's CDR3 is CASGLVLGGTDYGYTF. DNA of the CDR3: TGTGCTAGTGGTTTGGTACTAGGAGGGACGGACTATGGCTACACCTTC.

This clonotype was seen ten or more times. The chain uses TRBV4-3 and TRBJ1-4; a weak D match, TRBD1 (5 bases). V was clipped by 4 bases and J by 4 bases, with 16 bases between them. The CDR3 covers 16 residues. Germline CDR1 is LGHNA and CDR2 is YSLEER. DNA for the CDR3: TGCGCCAGCAGCCCAAACGAGGGGTCGGGTAATGAAAAACTGTTTTTT. Translation gives CASSPNEGSGNEKLFF.

This clonotype was counted between two and nine times. The rearrangement uses TRBV2 and TRBJ1-5, with D unclear. Trimming took 4 bases from V and 2 from J, leaving 6 bases between them. Germline V gene sequence: CDR1 SNHLY, CDR2 FYNNEI. This CDR3 contains 13 residues. CDR3 nucleotide sequence: TGTGCCAGCAGTGGAGTTGGCAATCAGCCCCAGCATTTT. This codes for CASSGVGNQPQHF. The full variable domain, with the rest looked up from reference TRBV2 and TRBJ1-5, is EPEVTQTPSHQVTQMGQEVILRCVPISNHLYFYWYRQILGQKVEFLVSFYNNEISEKSEIFDDQFSVERPDGSNFTLKIRSTKLEDSAMYFCASSGVGNQPQHFGDGTRLSIL.

The sample holds a few counts of this clonotype. This sequence joins TRBV6-1 and TRBJ1-1; TRBD1 might be the D (5 bases). The CDR3 runs 17 residues. V was clipped by 6 bases and J by 5 bases, with 25 bases between them. The germline V gene encodes CDR1 MNHNS and CDR2 SASEGT. The CDR3 bases are TGTGCCAGCAGCCTAGACCGGGACGGTCGTCGGGGTACTGAAGCTTTCTTT. Its translation: CASSLDRDGRRGTEAFF.

This clonotype was seen repeatedly, ten times or more. V usage is TRBV29-1 and J usage is TRBJ2-2; 12 positions agree with TRBD1. The CDR3 runs 16 residues. The germline CDR1 and CDR2 sequences are SQVTM and ANQGSEA. V dropped 1 base and J dropped 8; count of bases not matched to a gene: 8. The CDR3: CSVEGLRDRGRGELFF. For the CDR3, the DNA is TGCAGCGTTGAAGGCCTTAGGGACAGGGGGCGAGGGGAGCTGTTTTTT.

The sample holds a few counts of this clonotype. Here the CDR3 reads CASSSYRDSGLEQYF. DNA for the CDR3: TGTGCCAGCAGCTCATACCGGGACTCTGGCTTGGAGCAGTACTTC. The V call is TRBV7-9, the J call TRBJ2-7; the D gene is possibly TRBD2 (6 bases). CDR3 length: 15 amino acids. CDR1 and CDR2 (germline): SEHNR, FQNEAQ (reference sequence). The germline V and J ends were trimmed by 4 bases and 7 bases, with 20 bases remaining between them.

This clonotype was counted at least ten times. The chain couples TRBV24-1 to TRBJ2-3, with TRBD2 matching over 11 bases. The trim removed 4 bases at V and 7 bases at J, leaving 6 bases unmatched. CDR1 and CDR2 (germline): KGHDR, SFDVKD. CDR3 length: 15 amino acids. CDR3 bases: TGTGCCACCAGTGAATCCGGGACTAGCGGTAATACGCAGTATTTT. It is translated as CATSESGTSGNTQYF.

This clonotype was recorded a few times. The chain joins TRBV28 to TRBJ2-7, with D possibly matching TRBD2 (5 bases). Germline V gene lookup returns CDR1 MDHEN and CDR2 SYDVKM. V lost 7 bases and J 0 bases, leaving 10 bases between the germline ends. The CDR3 contains 13 residues. The CDR3 reads CASTEGSSYEQYF. CDR3 coding DNA: TGTGCCAGCACTGAAGGGAGCTCCTACGAGCAGTACTTC.

The chain employs TRBV5-6 and TRBJ2-6; D is tentatively TRBD1 or TRBD2 (5 bases each). Trimming left V 4 bases short and J 4 bases short, with 12 bases between. CDR3 length equals 15 residues. CDR1 and CDR2 from the germline V gene are SGHDT and YYEEEE. CDR3 residues: CASSPGLLGANVLTF. The CDR3 bases are TGTGCCAGCAGCCCGGGGCTCCTCGGGGCCAACGTCCTGACTTTC.

Within the sample, this clonotype is medium-sized. This rearrangement joins TRBV6-4 to TRBJ2-7, with a tentative D call TRBD1 (5 bases). Germline CDR1 reads MRHNA; CDR2 reads SNTAGT. This CDR3 is built from 14 residues. V lost 2 bases, J lost 5 bases, and 13 bases lay in between. The CDR3 coding sequence is TGTGCCAGCAGTGACATCGGAGACAGTCACGAGCAGTACTTC. Its protein product is CASSDIGDSHEQYF.

This clonotype was picked up many times. The DNA of the CDR3 is TGTGCCAGCATGGGCCTCTATGGCTACACCTTC. This codes for CASMGLYGYTF. V usage is TRBV28 and J usage is TRBJ1-2, with D uncertain. This CDR3 contains 11 residues. CDR1 and CDR2 (germline): MDHEN, SYDVKM. Between the trimmed V and J ends, which lost 7 bases and 4 bases, there was a span of 7 bases.

This chain connects TRBV18 to TRBJ1-3; D remains unclear. Trimming cost V 0 bases and J 2 bases, with 11 bases left between them. The CDR3 spans 16 residues. Germline CDR1 is KGHSH and CDR2 is LQKENI. CDR3 coding DNA: TGTGCCAGCTCACCACCGCTCAGATTGACTGGAAACACCATATATTTT. This sequence encodes CASSPPLRLTGNTIYF.

This chain connects TRBV5-1 to TRBJ2-6; D not resolved. CDR1 is SGHRS, CDR2 YFSETQ, per germline. V gave up 5 bases and J gave up 1 base, with 13 bases separating them. This CDR3 is built from 16 residues. CDR3 sequence reads: CASSFRSRSGANVLTF. Here the CDR3 DNA reads TGCGCCAGCAGTTTCAGGTCTCGTTCTGGGGCCAACGTCCTGACTTTC.

The CDR3 sequence is CASSFAGGKKTQYF. DNA for the CDR3: TGTGCCAGCAGCTTCGCGGGGGGTAAAAAGACCCAGTACTTC. This rearrangement joins TRBV7-2 to TRBJ2-5, with 8 bases fitting TRBD2. Germline V CDR1 and CDR2: SGHTA, FQGNSA. The CDR3 runs to 14 residues. V shed 3 bases and J 6 bases; nucleotides not matched to a gene: 6.

This clonotype was seen only a few times. The rearrangement joins TRBV7-6 to TRBJ2-7, with D perhaps matching TRBD2 (5 bases). The CDR3 is made up of 13 amino acids. Per germline, CDR1 SGHVS and CDR2 FNYEAQ. The CDR3 here is CGTVWVGYAGQYF. The CDR3 DNA follows: TGTGGGACCGTGTGGGTGGGTTATGCGGGGCAGTACTTC.

This chain connects TRBV29-1 to TRBJ2-3, with TRBD1 matching 8 bases. V shed 2 bases, J shed 0 bases, and the junction held 7 bases outside the gene matches. The CDR3 totals 16 residues. From germline, CDR1 is SQVTM and CDR2 ANQGSEA. The CDR3 nucleotides read TGCAGCGTTGAAACGCGACAGGGGTCTAGCACAGATACGCAGTATTTT. Translation gives CSVETRQGSSTDTQYF.

This clonotype showed up just a few times. The chain couples TRBV5-4 to TRBJ2-5; the match to TRBD1 covers 7 bases. The V and J ends lost 0 bases and 3 bases, in that order; junction bases with no gene match: 2. The CDR3 is made up of 14 amino acids. In germline, CDR1 is SGHNT, CDR2 YYREEE (reference sequence). The CDR3 DNA reads as TGTGCCAGCAGCTTGGGAGGGACAGAAGAGACCCAGTACTTC. Protein product: CASSLGGTEETQYF.

The V call is TRBV27, the J call TRBJ2-1; perhaps TRBD2 as D (6 bases). The V end was cut by 6 bases, the J end by 13 bases, with 22 bases between. The CDR3 consists of 14 residues. The germline V gene has CDR1 MNHEY and CDR2 SMNVEV (reference sequence). The CDR3 region is CASRPAQWEERQFF. The CDR3 nucleotides read TGTGCCAGCAGACCGGCCCAATGGGAGGAACGCCAGTTCTTC.

This clonotype was seen a few times. V usage is TRBV4-1 and J usage is TRBJ2-1; TRBD2 agrees at 11 bases. Germline assignment: CDR1 MGHRA and CDR2 YSYEKL. The CDR3 spans 16 residues. V was clipped by 0 bases and J by 5 bases; unmatched bases: 3. CDR3 bases: TGCGCCAGCAGCCAAGATTCGACTAGCGGGAACAATGAGCAGTTCTTC. Translated, it gives CASSQDSTSGNNEQFF.

This clonotype was observed a handful of times. This chain connects TRBV7-6 to TRBJ2-7; D gene uncertain. CDR3 length: 13 residues. Germline V gene data show CDR1 as SGHVS and CDR2 as FNYEAQ. V lost 1 base to trimming and J lost 4 bases, with 8 bases between them. CDR3 sequence reads: CASSLGLGYEQYF. The CDR3 region has the DNA TGTGCCAGCAGCTTAGGGCTTGGATACGAGCAGTACTTC.

This clonotype was counted a few times. The chain combines TRBV10-2 with TRBJ1-6; 10 bases are shared with TRBD1. The length of the CDR3 is 16 residues. Germline values: CDR1 WSHSY, CDR2 SAAADI. V was clipped by 6 bases and J by 5 bases; unmatched bases: 7. CDR3 sequence (DNA): TGCGCCAGCAGAGATGACGGACAGGGGGATAATTCACCCCTCCACTTT. This codes for CASRDDGQGDNSPLHF.

This clonotype came up a few times. This chain uses TRBV5-4 with TRBJ2-2, with D possibly TRBD2 on 6 matching bases. Trimming took off 4 bases at V and 2 bases at J, with 18 bases between the two ends. CDR1 is SGHNT and CDR2 is YYREEE in the germline V gene (reference sequence). CDR3 size: 17 residues. CDR3 in DNA: TGTGCCAGCAGCCGCGGAAATGTAGCGGCTAACACCGGGGAGCTGTTTTTT. Translated: CASSRGNVAANTGELFF.

This chain connects TRBV7-2 to TRBJ2-5, with D possibly TRBD2 on 6 matching bases. The CDR3 has 14 amino acids. Germline values: CDR1 SGHTA, CDR2 FQGNSA. Trimming took off 6 bases at V and 2 bases at J, with 13 bases between the two ends. As DNA, the CDR3 is TGTGCCAGCAGAGGAATAGCGGCTCAAGAGACCCAGTACTTC. It codes for CASRGIAAQETQYF.

The V gene is TRBV4-1, the J gene TRBJ1-2; tentatively, D is TRBD1 (5 bases). The CDR3 runs 18 residues. Germline CDR1 reads MGHRA; CDR2 reads YSYEKL. Trimming stripped 0 bases from V and 0 bases from J, with 17 bases between. In DNA, the CDR3 is TGCGCCAGCAGCCAAGATCTCCGCCCGGGACTGACTAACTATGGCTACACCTTC. Amino acid sequence: CASSQDLRPGLTNYGYTF.

This chain links TRBV5-4 with TRBJ2-2; D unclear. Germline V gene lookup returns CDR1 SGHNT and CDR2 YYREEE (reference sequence). The CDR3 has 12 amino acids. The ends were cut back, 4 bases at V and 5 bases at J, with 6 bases in the middle. CDR3 loop: CASSGATGELFF. CDR3 DNA sequence: TGTGCCAGCAGCGGCGCGACCGGGGAGCTGTTTTTT.

The V gene is TRBV19, the J gene TRBJ2-7; 7 positions match TRBD2. Germline assignment: CDR1 LNHDA and CDR2 SQIVND (reference sequence). The CDR3 runs to 14 residues. Losses at the gene ends were 10 bases for V and 6 bases for J; bases not matched to a gene: 15. CDR3 sequence (DNA): TGTGCCACGACCGGGACCCCTTGGGGGGGCGAGCAGTACTTC. As protein: CATTGTPWGGEQYF.